These T cell receptor beta chains were read from a single sample in a study of cytomegalovirus exposure and HLA in healthy donors. Generated by immunoSEQ multiplex PCR, the TCRdb table keeps only in-frame clones and is missing some. The sample carries 50,000 to 60,000 clones, roughly 74% recorded once. The specimen was PBMCs. The source is a female donor in good health and CMV-seronegative. Each CDR3 is given without its conserved first and last residue. Each record gives: clone size, J gene, V gene, CDR3 protein. Some rows have no size entry. The others give once, few or many, or a class for an expanded clone.

-	TRBJ2-1	TRBV2	ASDPGWGEQF
-	TRBJ1-5	TRBV19	ASLPRGLLGQPQH
-	TRBJ2-3	TRBV4-1	ASSQGTGLAGGTDTQY
few	TRBJ2-7	TRBV5-6	ASSLSVHYEQY
-	TRBJ2-3	TRBV6-4	ASSEAGGTDTQY
-	TRBJ2-3	TRBV11-3	ASSLGGGETDTQY
once	TRBJ2-3	TRBV7-6	ASSLGQWRVTDTQY
-	TRBJ1-6	TRBV4-3	ASSQGVTGAYNSPLH
-	TRBJ1-2	TRBV6-5	ASRSSANYGYT
-	TRBJ1-2	TRBV27	ASSFSTDSYGYT
-	TRBJ2-7	TRBV19	ASSRDRAYEQY
-	TRBJ2-5	TRBV12-5	ASGPIGSGGGKETQY
-	TRBJ2-3	TRBV19	ASRRAGGVDTQY
-	TRBJ2-7	TRBV4-3	ASSQDPQGGPYEQY
-	TRBJ2-3	TRBV9	ASSLGLAGAGTDTQY
-	TRBJ1-2	TRBV5-1	ASSFRDTNYGYT
-	TRBJ2-2	TRBV5-6	ASSLAGRVNTGELF
-	TRBJ2-3	TRBV5-1	ASSSNLGTGDYHTQY
-	TRBJ1-2	TRBV7-2	ASSLAGTGVNGYT
-	TRBJ1-4	TRBV7-9	ASSPRQGAGEKLF
-	TRBJ1-1	TRBV9	ASSVDIGREGTEAF
once	TRBJ1-2	TRBV7-2	ASSLQNYGYT
-	TRBJ2-3	TRBV5-1	ASSPSADTQY
-	TRBJ2-5	TRBV5-4	ASSLEVTAQETQY
-	TRBJ2-5	TRBV7-8	ASSPRVGEQY
few	TRBJ1-5	TRBV7-2	ASSLGEGAGNQPQH
-	TRBJ1-5	TRBV2	ASRRGNQPQH
-	TRBJ1-5	TRBV19	ASSKKSGDQPQH
once	TRBJ1-2	TRBV11-2	ASFGQGDYGYT
few	TRBJ1-4	TRBV6-6	ASSDRTGAREKLF
few	TRBJ2-4	TRBV5-6	ASSLVHSGGEIAKNIQY
-	TRBJ1-2	TRBV7-9	ASSLVGAAYGYT
-	TRBJ2-1	TRBV6-5	ASRRLGKSEQF
-	TRBJ2-6	TRBV7-3	ASSARGSGANVLT
-	TRBJ1-2	TRBV6-5	ASSSWEVGDYGYT
-	TRBJ1-2	TRBV18	ASSPPGQNYGYT
-	TRBJ2-7	TRBV18	ASSPAGQGYEQY
-	TRBJ1-2	TRBV6-6	ASSYDSPRDGYT
once	TRBJ1-5	TRBV2	ASGQHSNQPQH
-	TRBJ1-4	TRBV5-1	ASSSTDRENEKLF
-	TRBJ2-7	TRBV4-2	ASSQAPTGSGGRSHEQY
once	TRBJ1-3	TRBV7-8	ASSSYSGNTIY
once	TRBJ2-7	TRBV7-2	ASSPTSGPTPYEQY
-	TRBJ1-2	TRBV5-1	ASSFVGGDYGYT
once	TRBJ2-5	TRBV14	ASSQDVGSQETQY
once	TRBJ2-4	TRBV7-6	ASSPATVGGVAAKNIQY
-	TRBJ2-1	TRBV29-1	SVLATSGFRSYNEQF
-	TRBJ2-1	TRBV5-4	ASSLGQGVWNEQF
-	TRBJ1-1	TRBV19	ASSIGRAITEAF
few	TRBJ1-4	TRBV5-1	ASSFQGANEKLF
-	TRBJ2-5	TRBV28	AVGTEETQY
-	TRBJ1-1	TRBV4-2	ASSPRQGGTEAF
-	TRBJ1-2	TRBV5-4	ASSLTLTGANYGYT
-	TRBJ2-3	TRBV7-2	ASSSGGGLDTQY
-	TRBJ1-1	TRBV4-2	ASSSEPELAGLEAF